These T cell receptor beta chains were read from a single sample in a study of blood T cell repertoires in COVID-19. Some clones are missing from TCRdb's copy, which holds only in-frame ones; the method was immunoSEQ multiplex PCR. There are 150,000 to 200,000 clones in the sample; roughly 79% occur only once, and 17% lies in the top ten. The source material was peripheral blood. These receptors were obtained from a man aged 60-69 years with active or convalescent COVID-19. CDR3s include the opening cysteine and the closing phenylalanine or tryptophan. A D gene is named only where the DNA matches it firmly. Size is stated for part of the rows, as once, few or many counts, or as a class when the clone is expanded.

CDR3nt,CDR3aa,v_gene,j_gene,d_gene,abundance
TGTGCCAGTAGTCGACGGACAGGGGGATACACTGAAGCTTTCTTT,CASSRRTGGYTEAFF,TRBV19,TRBJ1-1,TRBD1,NA
TGCGCCAGCAGCCCAGGACTAGCGGGAGTCCAAGATACGCAGTATTTT,CASSPGLAGVQDTQYF,TRBV5-1,TRBJ2-3,TRBD2,NA
TGCGCCAGCAAACCGGGAGGGGGTGGAAACACCATATATTTT,CASKPGGGGNTIYF,TRBV5-1,TRBJ1-3,NA,few
TGTGCCAGCAGCGTGGGACTAGCGGGAGACATGTCCTACAATGAGCAGTTCTTC,CASSVGLAGDMSYNEQFF,TRBV9,TRBJ2-1,TRBD2,once
TGTGCCAGCAGTTCGGGACAGGGGGCTGCCACAGATACGCAGTATTTT,CASSSGQGAATDTQYF,TRBV6-5,TRBJ2-3,TRBD1,NA
TGTGCCTGGAGTCCCCAGTCCCCAGATACGCAGTATTTT,CAWSPQSPDTQYF,TRBV30,TRBJ2-3,NA,NA
TGTGCCAGCCGGCGGGAGCAGGAGACCCAGTACTTC,CASRREQETQYF,TRBV2,TRBJ2-5,TRBD2,NA
TGTGCCAGCCCGGGAGGGGACGTCTCCTACGAGCAGTACTTC,CASPGGDVSYEQYF,TRBV19,TRBJ2-7,TRBD2,NA
TGCAGTGCTAGTCCCAGGGAGGGCTATGGCTACACCTTC,CSASPREGYGYTF,TRBV20-1,TRBJ1-2,NA,NA
TGTGCCAGCTCACCGGAGATTTCCTACGAGCAGTACTTC,CASSPEISYEQYF,TRBV18,TRBJ2-7,NA,NA
TGTGCCAGCAGCCTCGGGGGGGGCTTTCCGGCCAACGTCCTGACTTTC,CASSLGGGFPANVLTF,TRBV28,TRBJ2-6,TRBD2,NA
TGCGCCAGCAGCCAAGATTCCGCAGGGGCCTCCTATGGCTACACCTTC,CASSQDSAGASYGYTF,TRBV4-3,TRBJ1-2,NA,NA
TGCAGCTCGGACAGGGGACGGGCTGAGCAGTTCTTC,CSSDRGRAEQFF,TRBV29-1,TRBJ2-1,TRBD1,NA
TGTGCCAGCATGAGGCAGAGCTATGGCTACACCTTC,CASMRQSYGYTF,TRBV2,TRBJ1-2,NA,NA